The T cell receptor (beta chain) described here comes from a study of response to subunit inactivated influenza vaccine. TCRdb processed the RT-PCR reads anew with MiXCR; each CDR3 protein has one entry. The sample holds around 570,000 distinct CDR3 sequences, approximately 7.6% seen once. The length of the CDR3 is 17 residues. J was trimmed by 7 bases and V by 1 base; bases with no gene match: 11. The germline V gene encodes CDR1 ENHRY and CDR2 SYGVKD. This chain links TRBV10-3 with TRBJ1-2, with TRBD1 matching over 11 bases. This clonotype was obtained from a man between 50 and 75 years old who received an inactivated influenza vaccine. The sample in question was PBMCs from blood, obtained around 25 months after vaccination. The CDR3 sequence: CAISELMAGQGAGGYTF. CDR3 DNA: TGTGCCATCAGTGAGTTAATGGCCGGACAGGGGGCAGGTGGCTACACCTTC.